One and the same sample provided the 19 T cell receptor beta chains below, sequenced in a study of blood T cells in healthy people across ages. The second PCR ran roughly 6 to 12 cycles with a sample-barcoded 5' primer and J-beta primers. In TCRdb, the 5' RACE reads were re-called with MiXCR into one record per CDR3 protein. The sample contains some 1,500,000 distinct CDR3 sequences, 42% of which appear only once. Specimen: blood. These receptor sequences come from a woman under 30 in good health.

This clonotype was seen repeatedly, ten times or more. The chain links TRBV9 to TRBJ1-4; D not certain. Between the trimmed V and J ends, which lost 5 bases and 4 bases, there was a span of 9 bases. The CDR3 has 13 amino acids. The germline CDR1 and CDR2 sequences are SGDLS and YYNGEE. CDR3 bases: TGTGCCAGCAGTGTCGGGCTTAATGAAAAACTGTTTTTT. Protein sequence: CASSVGLNEKLFF. Complete variable domain (other parts from reference TRBV9 and TRBJ1-4): DSGVTQTPKHLITATGQRVTLRCSPRSGDLSVYWYQQSLDQGLQFLIQYYNGEERAKGNILERFSAQQFPDLHSELNLSSLELGDSALYFCASSVGLNEKLFFGSGTQLSVL.

This rearrangement joins TRBV28 to TRBJ2-1, with a weak D call TRBD2 (6 bases). Germline V gene data show CDR1 as MDHEN and CDR2 as SYDVKM. V lost 3 bases and J 5 bases, leaving 8 bases between the germline ends. This CDR3 is built from 13 residues. CDR3 protein: CASSLTSHNEQFF. CDR3 nucleotide sequence: TGTGCCAGCAGTTTGACTAGTCACAATGAGCAGTTCTTC.

The rearrangement joins TRBV10-1 to TRBJ2-7; D is ambiguous. In germline, CDR1 is WNHNN, CDR2 SYGVQD (reference sequence). The CDR3 spans 14 residues. V was cut by 3 bases and J by 5 bases, with 14 bases left in between. The CDR3 spells CASSDNSYRDEQYF. The CDR3 region has the DNA TGCGCCAGCAGTGATAATAGTTATCGGGACGAGCAGTACTTC.

This chain connects TRBV20-1 to TRBJ2-1, with 9 positions matching TRBD1. The CDR3 runs 14 residues. V was pared by 4 bases and J by 8 bases, with 9 bases of the junction left unmatched. CDR1 is DFQATT and CDR2 is SNEGSKA in the germline V gene (reference sequence). The CDR3 sequence: CSATRDRAVDEQFF. The CDR3 region has the DNA TGCAGTGCTACCCGGGACAGGGCAGTCGATGAGCAGTTCTTC.

This clonotype showed up just a few times. The chain couples TRBV4-3 to TRBJ2-7, with D unclear. The CDR3 length is 15 residues. Trimming left V 0 bases short and J 2 bases short, with 11 bases between. Germline CDR1 and CDR2: LGHNA and YSLEER. For the CDR3, the DNA is TGCGCCAGCAGCCAAGATCAATGGAAGACCTACGAGCAGTACTTC. The encoded protein is CASSQDQWKTYEQYF.

This chain uses TRBV29-1 with TRBJ1-2; D not resolved. Germline CDR1 is SQVTM and CDR2 is ANQGSEA. With 0 bases removed from V and 4 bases from J, the gap between germline ends came to 12 bases. The CDR3 runs to 14 residues. CDR3 nucleotide sequence: TGCAGCGTTGAAGATCCCGGAATTGGCTATGGCTACACCTTC. It is translated as CSVEDPGIGYGYTF.

The rearrangement joins TRBV20-1 to TRBJ2-1, with 7 bases identical to TRBD2. V lost 5 bases and J lost 9; bases outside the gene matches: 10. Looked up from germline, CDR1 is DFQATT and CDR2 is SNEGSKA (reference sequence). CDR3 size: 13 residues. CDR3 sequence reads: CSAGGGRPGEQFF. CDR3 DNA: TGCAGTGCTGGGGGGGGTCGTCCGGGTGAGCAGTTCTTC.

Only a few counts were recorded for this clonotype. The rearrangement uses TRBV7-9 and TRBJ2-3; D is possibly TRBD2 (6 bases). CDR1 is SEHNR and CDR2 is FQNEAQ in the germline V gene (reference sequence). With 3 bases removed from V and 6 bases from J, the gap between germline ends came to 16 bases. This CDR3 is built from 15 residues. The CDR3 DNA is TGTGCCAGCAGCTTGTATCGACTGGGGAGGGATACGCAGTATTTT. Translation: CASSLYRLGRDTQYF.

This clonotype was seen only once. The V call is TRBV3-1, the J call TRBJ2-7, with D tentatively TRBD2 (6 bases). The end of the DNA is better explained by TRBJ2-5, so the J call may be wrong. The CDR3 runs 18 residues. Germline V gives CDR1 LGHDT, CDR2 YNNKEL (reference sequence). Here the CDR3 reads CASSQPPIAELRTETQYF. CDR3 sequence (DNA): TGTGCCAGCAGCCAACCCCCTATAGCGGAGCTCCGGACAGAGACCCAGTACTTC.

CDR3: CASVKGRKLFF. For the CDR3, the DNA is TGTGCCAGCGTTAAGGGGCGCAAACTGTTTTTT. The rearrangement uses TRBV12-3 or TRBV12-4 and TRBJ1-4, with D perhaps TRBD1 (5 bases). Trimming removed 8 bases at V and 11 bases at J, with 12 bases between. This CDR3 has 11 amino acids.

This sequence joins TRBV9 and TRBJ2-1, with D tentatively TRBD2 (6 bases). CDR3 length: 15 residues. From germline, CDR1 is SGDLS and CDR2 YYNGEE. Trimming pared 0 bases from V and 3 bases from J, leaving 10 bases between. The CDR3 bases are TGTGCCAGCAGCGTAGCGGGAGCTCGCTACAATGAGCAGTTCTTC. Translated: CASSVAGARYNEQFF.

Points on this clonotype: A much larger clone differs by one base, so this may be a read error. The genes are TRBV20-1 and TRBJ2-3; D is possibly TRBD1 (5 bases). This CDR3 has 13 amino acids. Looked up from germline, CDR1 is DFQATT and CDR2 is SNEGSKA (reference sequence). V lost 1 base and J lost 6, with 11 bases in between. This CDR3 reads CSARAPSGDTQYF. The CDR3 DNA reads TGCAGTGCTAGAGCTCCATCAGGGGATACGCAGTATTTT.

This clonotype was detected ten times or more. CDR3 residues: CASSPRGATEAFF. In nucleotides, the CDR3 is TGTGCCAGCAGTCCGAGGGGCGCGACTGAAGCTTTCTTT. The chain employs TRBV6-5 and TRBJ1-1, with a weak D call TRBD1 (5 bases). With 5 bases removed from V and 5 bases from J, the gap between germline ends came to 12 bases. This CDR3 is built from 13 residues. Germline lookup yields CDR1 MNHEY and CDR2 SVGAGI.

The gene calls are TRBV12-3 or TRBV12-4 and TRBJ2-7, with TRBD2 matching over 13 bases. The CDR3 runs 16 residues. V was pared by 10 bases and J by 0 bases, with 9 bases of the junction left unmatched. This CDR3 is CANSSGLAGISYEQYF. CDR3 bases: TGTGCCAACAGCTCGGGACTAGCGGGGATCTCCTACGAGCAGTACTTC.

About this clonotype: Its ends do not fully match the called genes, so a read error is possible. The V call is TRBV7-7, the J call TRBJ2-6, with D possibly matching TRBD1 (5 bases). Germline V CDR1 and CDR2: SSHAT, FNYEAQ (reference sequence). This CDR3 is built from 14 residues. The CDR3 nucleotides read TGTGCTAGCAGCGCTGGGTCAGGGACCAACGTCCTGACTTTC. It is translated as CASSAGSGTNVLTF.

This clonotype occurred a few times. This chain links TRBV25-1 with TRBJ1-1; the D gene is possibly TRBD1 (6 bases). CDR1 is MGHDK, CDR2 SYGVNS, per germline. Between the trimmed V and J ends, which lost 0 bases and 1 base, there was a span of 12 bases. The CDR3 length is 16 residues. Here the CDR3 reads CASSEYQGRRNTEAFF. The CDR3, as DNA: TGTGCCAGCAGTGAATATCAGGGGCGTAGGAACACTGAAGCTTTCTTT.

V usage is TRBV18 and J usage is TRBJ1-5, with D possibly TRBD1 on 6 matching bases. V was cut by 3 bases and J by 4 bases, with 13 bases left in between. This CDR3 has 15 residues. CDR1 KGHSH and CDR2 LQKENI come from the germline V gene. The CDR3 DNA sequence: TGTGCCAGCTCACCTGGGGCCCAGGGGAATCAGCCCCAGCATTTT. It is translated as CASSPGAQGNQPQHF.

As regards this clonotype: A junction boundary mismatches the germline segment, possibly from a read error. The chain links TRBV7-2 to TRBJ2-3; a possible D gene is TRBD1 (5 bases). This CDR3 region has 12 residues. In germline, CDR1 is SGHTA, CDR2 FQGNSA. The CDR3 loop reads CASSQGVDAQYF. CDR3 DNA: TGTGCCAGCAGCCAGGGTGTAGATGCGCAGTATTTT.

J is TRBJ2-4 and V is TRBV20-1, with 11 positions matching TRBD2. From germline, CDR1 is DFQATT and CDR2 SNEGSKA (reference sequence). The CDR3 has 14 residues. Trimming at V came to 3 bases and at J to 13 bases, leaving 11 bases not matched to a gene. The CDR3 region is CSASPGLADNEQYF. As DNA, the CDR3 is TGCAGTGCTAGTCCGGGACTAGCGGACAATGAGCAGTACTTC.